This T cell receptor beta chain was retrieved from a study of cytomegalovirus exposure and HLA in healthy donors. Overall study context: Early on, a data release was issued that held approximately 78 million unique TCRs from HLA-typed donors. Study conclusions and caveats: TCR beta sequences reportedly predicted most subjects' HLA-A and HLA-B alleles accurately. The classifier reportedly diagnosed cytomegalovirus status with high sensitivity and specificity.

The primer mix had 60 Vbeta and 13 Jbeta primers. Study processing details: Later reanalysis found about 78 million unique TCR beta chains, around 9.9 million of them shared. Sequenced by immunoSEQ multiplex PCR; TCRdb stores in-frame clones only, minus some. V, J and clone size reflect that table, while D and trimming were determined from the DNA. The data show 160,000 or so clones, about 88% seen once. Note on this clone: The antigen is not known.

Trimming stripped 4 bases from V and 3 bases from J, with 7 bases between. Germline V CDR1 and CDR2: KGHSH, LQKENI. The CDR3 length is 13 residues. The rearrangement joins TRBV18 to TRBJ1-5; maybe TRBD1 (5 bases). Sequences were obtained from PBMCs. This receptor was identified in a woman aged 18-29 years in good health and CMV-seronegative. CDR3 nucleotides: TGTGCCAGCTCACGGGGCTTCAATCAGCCCCAGCATTTT. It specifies CASSRGFNQPQHF.